These T cell receptor beta chains were read from a single sample in a study of control samples from healthy donors and cancer patients. Libraries were prepared by immunoSEQ multiplex PCR; TCRdb keeps only in-frame clonotypes and omits some of them. The data hold approximately 70,000 clones, with 87% observed a single time. The material sequenced was blood. These receptors were collected from a woman between 45 and 65 years old in good health. CDR3s include the opening cysteine and the closing phenylalanine or tryptophan. The order of the fields is J gene, V gene, D gene, clone size, CDR3 protein, CDR3 DNA. D genes are given only for firm matches. Size tells how often a clone was seen (once, few, many) or the class of an expanded clone, and some rows leave it out.

J gene: TRBJ1-2
V gene: TRBV6-5
D gene: -
clone size: -
CDR3 protein: CASSLTGLGGYTF
CDR3 DNA: TGTGCCAGCAGCTTAACAGGGTTGGGTGGCTACACCTTC

J gene: TRBJ2-7
V gene: TRBV28
D gene: -
clone size: -
CDR3 protein: CASSYPNAYEQYF
CDR3 DNA: TGTGCCAGCAGTTATCCTAATGCCTACGAGCAGTACTTC

J gene: TRBJ2-3
V gene: TRBV3-1/TRBV3-2
D gene: -
clone size: -
CDR3 protein: CASSRKGQDTQYF
CDR3 DNA: TGTGCCAGCAGCCGTAAGGGGCAGGATACGCAGTATTTT

J gene: TRBJ2-3
V gene: TRBV3-1/TRBV3-2
D gene: TRBD2
clone size: -
CDR3 protein: CASSKTSGVLADTQYF
CDR3 DNA: TGTGCCAGCAGTAAGACTAGCGGGGTTTTGGCAGATACGCAGTATTTT

J gene: TRBJ2-7
V gene: TRBV7-9
D gene: TRBD2
clone size: -
CDR3 protein: CASGGSGRGGSLGPYF
CDR3 DNA: TGTGCCAGCGGGGGTAGCGGGAGAGGTGGATCTCTGGGTCCGTACTTC

J gene: TRBJ2-7
V gene: TRBV5-1
D gene: -
clone size: -
CDR3 protein: CASSLGSSYEQYF
CDR3 DNA: TGCGCCAGCAGCTTAGGATCCAGCTACGAGCAGTACTTC

J gene: TRBJ2-7
V gene: TRBV4-1
D gene: TRBD1
clone size: -
CDR3 protein: CASSREQGMSYEQYF
CDR3 DNA: TGCGCCAGCAGCAGAGAACAGGGGATGTCCTACGAGCAGTACTTC

J gene: TRBJ1-1
V gene: TRBV6-5
D gene: -
clone size: -
CDR3 protein: CASSSLQNTEAFF
CDR3 DNA: TGTGCCAGCAGTTCCCTTCAGAACACTGAAGCTTTCTTT

J gene: TRBJ2-7
V gene: TRBV19
D gene: TRBD1
clone size: -
CDR3 protein: CASRGTGGYEQYF
CDR3 DNA: TGTGCCAGTCGAGGGACAGGCGGGTACGAGCAGTACTTC

J gene: TRBJ2-1
V gene: TRBV9
D gene: -
clone size: -
CDR3 protein: CASSWDPRLGSYNEQFF
CDR3 DNA: TGTGCCAGCAGCTGGGACCCCCGGTTGGGCTCCTACAATGAGCAGTTCTTC

J gene: TRBJ2-5
V gene: TRBV5-1
D gene: TRBD1
clone size: -
CDR3 protein: CASSSPQGAQETQYF
CDR3 DNA: TGCGCCAGCAGCTCGCCCCAGGGGGCTCAGGAGACCCAGTACTTC

J gene: TRBJ2-1
V gene: TRBV7-9
D gene: TRBD2
clone size: -
CDR3 protein: CASSSFLRIKAGEQFF
CDR3 DNA: TGTGCCAGCAGCTCTTTCCTCAGGATCAAAGCGGGGGAGCAGTTCTTC

J gene: TRBJ2-7
V gene: TRBV7-9
D gene: -
clone size: -
CDR3 protein: CASSLGTGAYEQYF
CDR3 DNA: TGTGCCAGCAGCTTAGGGACGGGAGCCTACGAGCAGTACTTC

J gene: TRBJ2-3
V gene: TRBV5-1
D gene: -
clone size: -
CDR3 protein: CASSLYPDTQYF
CDR3 DNA: TGCGCCAGCAGCTTGTACCCAGATACGCAGTATTTT

J gene: TRBJ2-1
V gene: TRBV20-1
D gene: -
clone size: -
CDR3 protein: CSAIVGSGWFF
CDR3 DNA: TGCAGTGCTATAGTCGGGAGCGGGTGGTTCTTC

J gene: TRBJ2-1
V gene: TRBV3-1/TRBV3-2
D gene: TRBD2
clone size: few
CDR3 protein: CASSRLAGGPYNEQFF
CDR3 DNA: TGTGCCAGCAGCCGACTAGCGGGAGGGCCCTACAATGAGCAGTTCTTC

J gene: TRBJ2-7
V gene: TRBV6-5
D gene: TRBD1
clone size: -
CDR3 protein: CASRGQLSNEQYF
CDR3 DNA: TGTGCCAGCAGGGGACAGCTTTCTAATGAGCAGTACTTC

J gene: TRBJ1-4
V gene: TRBV2
D gene: -
clone size: few
CDR3 protein: CASKGGSATNEKLFF
CDR3 DNA: TGTGCCAGCAAGGGCGGGAGTGCAACTAATGAAAAACTGTTTTTT

J gene: TRBJ2-3
V gene: TRBV7-8
D gene: TRBD1
clone size: -
CDR3 protein: CASSFRQGRGTDTQYF
CDR3 DNA: TGTGCCAGCAGCTTTCGACAGGGACGGGGCACAGATACGCAGTATTTT

J gene: TRBJ2-7
V gene: TRBV2
D gene: -
clone size: -
CDR3 protein: CASTGQRYEQYF
CDR3 DNA: TGTGCCAGTACAGGGCAGAGGTACGAGCAGTACTTC

J gene: TRBJ2-2
V gene: TRBV9
D gene: TRBD1
clone size: -
CDR3 protein: CASSETGSRTGELFF
CDR3 DNA: TGTGCCAGCAGCGAGACAGGGTCGCGGACCGGGGAGCTGTTTTTT

J gene: TRBJ2-1
V gene: TRBV5-4
D gene: TRBD2
clone size: -
CDR3 protein: CASSHFSGGNEQFF
CDR3 DNA: TGTGCCAGCAGCCACTTTAGCGGGGGCAATGAGCAGTTCTTC

J gene: TRBJ2-2
V gene: TRBV3-1/TRBV3-2
D gene: TRBD2
clone size: -
CDR3 protein: CASSPPRGLAVGELFF
CDR3 DNA: TGTGCCAGCAGCCCACCCCGGGGACTAGCGGTCGGGGAGCTGTTTTTT

J gene: TRBJ2-1
V gene: TRBV10-3
D gene: TRBD2
clone size: -
CDR3 protein: CAIEPSGRELQFF
CDR3 DNA: TGTGCCATCGAGCCTAGCGGGAGGGAACTGCAGTTCTTC

J gene: TRBJ2-7
V gene: TRBV19
D gene: -
clone size: -
CDR3 protein: CASSVGPYEQYF
CDR3 DNA: TGTGCCAGTAGTGTGGGCCCCTACGAGCAGTACTTC

J gene: TRBJ2-7
V gene: TRBV27
D gene: TRBD1
clone size: -
CDR3 protein: CASSLSKKGARSEQYF
CDR3 DNA: TGTGCCAGCAGTTTATCGAAAAAGGGGGCGCGGAGCGAGCAGTACTTC

J gene: TRBJ2-7
V gene: TRBV29-1
D gene: -
clone size: -
CDR3 protein: CSVEGESWNEQYF
CDR3 DNA: TGCAGCGTTGAAGGGGAGAGCTGGAACGAGCAGTACTTC

J gene: TRBJ1-3
V gene: TRBV28
D gene: -
clone size: once
CDR3 protein: CASLTGLSSGNTIYF
CDR3 DNA: TGTGCCAGTTTGACAGGACTGAGCTCTGGAAACACCATATATTTT

J gene: TRBJ2-3
V gene: TRBV9
D gene: -
clone size: -
CDR3 protein: CASSVGLHTDTQYF
CDR3 DNA: TGTGCCAGCAGCGTAGGACTCCACACAGATACGCAGTATTTT

J gene: TRBJ1-1
V gene: TRBV9
D gene: -
clone size: -
CDR3 protein: CASSVAGRGEAFF
CDR3 DNA: TGTGCCAGCAGTGTCGCAGGCAGGGGTGAAGCTTTCTTT

J gene: TRBJ2-1
V gene: TRBV5-1
D gene: TRBD2
clone size: -
CDR3 protein: CASSSLREGIANEQFF
CDR3 DNA: TGCGCCAGCAGCTCATTGCGGGAGGGTATTGCCAATGAGCAGTTCTTC

J gene: TRBJ2-5
V gene: TRBV10-3
D gene: -
clone size: -
CDR3 protein: CAISESPDKPGDTRETQYF
CDR3 DNA: TGTGCCATCAGTGAGTCCCCAGATAAACCCGGGGACACTAGGGAGACCCAGTACTTC

J gene: TRBJ2-1
V gene: TRBV19
D gene: TRBD1
clone size: -
CDR3 protein: CASSNGQGGEQFF
CDR3 DNA: TGTGCCAGTAGTAACGGACAGGGGGGTGAGCAGTTCTTC

J gene: TRBJ2-7
V gene: TRBV19
D gene: TRBD2
clone size: -
CDR3 protein: CASSIRTSGSRYEQYF
CDR3 DNA: TGTGCCAGTAGTATCCGGACTAGCGGGAGCCGGTACGAGCAGTACTTC

J gene: TRBJ2-7
V gene: TRBV27
D gene: -
clone size: -
CDR3 protein: CASSVGRTYEQYF
CDR3 DNA: TGTGCCAGCAGTGTGGGTCGTACCTACGAGCAGTACTTC

J gene: TRBJ1-5
V gene: TRBV19
D gene: -
clone size: -
CDR3 protein: CASSISGRNSNQPQHF
CDR3 DNA: TGTGCCAGTAGTATATCCGGGAGGAATAGCAATCAGCCCCAGCATTTT

J gene: TRBJ1-1
V gene: TRBV28
D gene: TRBD1
clone size: -
CDR3 protein: CASSGDRGEAFF
CDR3 DNA: TGTGCCAGCAGCGGCGACAGGGGTGAAGCTTTCTTT

J gene: TRBJ2-5
V gene: TRBV3-1/TRBV3-2
D gene: -
clone size: -
CDR3 protein: CASSQDPVAKTQYF
CDR3 DNA: TGTGCCAGCAGCCAAGATCCTGTCGCGAAGACCCAGTACTTC

J gene: TRBJ2-3
V gene: TRBV9
D gene: -
clone size: -
CDR3 protein: CASSPAPAKDTQYF
CDR3 DNA: TGTGCCAGCAGCCCCGCCCCCGCGAAAGATACGCAGTATTTT

J gene: TRBJ2-1
V gene: TRBV13
D gene: -
clone size: -
CDR3 protein: CASSLGRLEFF
CDR3 DNA: TGTGCCAGCAGCTTAGGACGCCTAGAGTTCTTC

J gene: TRBJ1-2
V gene: TRBV6-2/TRBV6-3
D gene: -
clone size: few
CDR3 protein: CASSYSIGGYGYTF
CDR3 DNA: TGTGCCAGCAGTTATTCGATCGGGGGCTATGGCTACACCTTC

J gene: TRBJ2-2
V gene: TRBV29-1
D gene: -
clone size: -
CDR3 protein: CSVEDYRAGELFF
CDR3 DNA: TGCAGCGTTGAAGATTACAGGGCCGGGGAGCTGTTTTTT

J gene: TRBJ2-2
V gene: TRBV4-1
D gene: -
clone size: -
CDR3 protein: CASSELGLNTGELFF
CDR3 DNA: TGCGCCAGCAGCGAACTAGGCCTTAACACCGGGGAGCTGTTTTTT